The 14 T cell receptor beta chains given below trace back to one sample, sequenced in a study of blood T cell repertoires in COVID-19. Here immunoSEQ multiplex PCR was the method, and the copy in TCRdb shows in-frame clones only, minus some. The data contain approximately 92,000 clones, about 85% of them seen just once; the ten biggest clones take up 3% to 4%. The sequenced sample consisted of peripheral blood. These receptors all stem from a man over 45 with acute or convalescent COVID-19.

The chain has TRBV9 and TRBJ2-2; 9 bases are a match to TRBD1. Germline loops: CDR1 SGDLS, CDR2 YYNGEE. Unmatched junction bases numbered 0, after V lost 0 bases and J lost 6 bases. This CDR3 has 14 amino acids. The CDR3 DNA sequence: TGTGCCAGCAGCGTAGACAGGGGGCCCGGGGAGCTGTTTTTT. This gives the protein CASSVDRGPGELFF.

The CDR3 DNA follows: TGTGCCAGCAGCTTAGCCCCCGGGAGGGGAGATGGCTACACCTTC. As protein: CASSLAPGRGDGYTF. This chain links TRBV7-9 with TRBJ1-2; D is perhaps TRBD1 (5 bases). Germline CDR1 SEHNR, CDR2 FQNEAQ (reference sequence). CDR3 length: 15 residues. Trimming removed 0 bases at V and 6 bases at J, with 14 bases between.

The chain uses TRBV12-3 or TRBV12-4 and TRBJ2-7; no definite D call. Trimming removed 3 bases from V and 0 bases from J, with 6 bases in between. CDR3 size: 13 residues. The DNA for the CDR3 is TGTGCCAGCAGTTTTACACCCTCCTACGAGCAGTACTTC. Protein product: CASSFTPSYEQYF.

The V call is TRBV28, the J call TRBJ2-1; 13 nucleotides agree with TRBD2. Germline assignment: CDR1 MDHEN and CDR2 SYDVKM. The CDR3 has 18 amino acids. The ends lost 4 bases at V and 4 bases at J; junction bases unmatched: 10. The CDR3 DNA sequence: TGTGCCAGCAGTTCCCTAACCGGGACTAGCGGGGTATACAATGAGCAGTTCTTC. It codes for CASSSLTGTSGVYNEQFF.

The rearrangement joins TRBV24-1 to TRBJ2-1; D gene uncertain. This CDR3 region has 11 residues. Germline V gives CDR1 KGHDR, CDR2 SFDVKD. The V and J ends lost 9 bases and 9 bases respectively, with 11 bases between them. The CDR3 loop is CATALRSEQFF. The CDR3 DNA reads TGTGCCACCGCTCTGCGTTCTGAGCAGTTCTTC.

The chain employs TRBV14 and TRBJ2-2, with D unresolved. Germline V gene data show CDR1 as SGHDN and CDR2 as FVKESK. V was pared by 3 bases and J by 5 bases, with 10 bases between. The CDR3 runs 14 residues. The CDR3 reads CASSHRAGTGELFF. The CDR3 coding sequence is TGTGCCAGCAGCCATCGCGCAGGTACCGGGGAGCTGTTTTTT.

The chain couples TRBV5-6 to TRBJ1-2; 9 bases match TRBD1. V lost 4 bases, J lost 6 bases, and 7 bases stayed unmatched. Germline V CDR1 and CDR2: SGHDT, YYEEEE. The CDR3 loop spans 14 amino acids. This CDR3 reads CASSGGTGSHGYTF. CDR3 nucleotide sequence: TGTGCCAGCAGCGGCGGGACAGGGTCCCATGGCTACACCTTC.

The rearrangement uses TRBV6-2 or TRBV6-3 and TRBJ1-5, with 8 bases matching TRBD1. Germline V gene data show CDR1 as MNHEY and CDR2 as SVGEGT. The CDR3 runs 14 residues. V was pared by 2 bases and J by 12 bases, with 9 bases of the junction left unmatched. In nucleotides, the CDR3 is TGTGCCAGCAGTTACCCCGGACAGGGTTCGGTCCAGCATTTT. Translation gives CASSYPGQGSVQHF.

The J gene is TRBJ1-2, the V gene TRBV5-1, with D perhaps TRBD1 (6 bases). The germline V and J ends were trimmed by 2 bases and 3 bases, with 11 bases remaining between them. CDR3 size: 14 residues. CDR1 and CDR2 (germline): SGHRS, YFSETQ. This chain's CDR3 is CASSFGGPYYGYTF. As DNA, the CDR3 is TGCGCCAGCAGCTTCGGGGGGCCGTACTATGGCTACACCTTC.

This clone showed up just once. The chain employs TRBV27 and TRBJ2-7, with 8 bases identical to TRBD1. This CDR3 spans 13 amino acids. V dropped 4 bases and J dropped 2; count of bases not matched to a gene: 1. Germline V gene data show CDR1 as MNHEY and CDR2 as SMNVEV (reference sequence). The CDR3 sequence is CASSWTGPYEQYF. The CDR3 bases are TGTGCCAGCAGTTGGACAGGGCCCTACGAGCAGTACTTC.

This chain connects TRBV19 to TRBJ2-1; TRBD2 agrees at 8 bases. CDR3 size: 16 residues. CDR1 is LNHDA and CDR2 is SQIVND in the germline V gene (reference sequence). The V and J ends lost 7 bases and 7 bases, in that order; junction bases with no gene match: 15. The CDR3, as DNA: TGTGCCAGTAAACGGGCCGGGAGGGCCTCGGAAAATGAGCAGTTCTTC. Translated, it gives CASKRAGRASENEQFF.

This chain uses TRBV6-2 or TRBV6-3 with TRBJ2-2; 12 bases are a match to TRBD2. The V and J ends lost 6 bases and 4 bases, in that order; junction bases with no gene match: 12. The germline gives CDR1 MNHEY, CDR2 SVGEGT. This CDR3 comprises 18 residues. DNA of the CDR3: TGTGCCAGCAGCCCCCGACTAGCGGGAGTAGGGATCACCGGGGAGCTGTTTTTT. Its translation is CASSPRLAGVGITGELFF.

V gene TRBV5-1 combines with J gene TRBJ2-3, with D possibly being TRBD2 (6 bases). CDR3 length: 17 residues. Germline lookup yields CDR1 SGHRS and CDR2 YFSETQ. V was cut by 4 bases and J by 0 bases, with 18 bases left in between. The CDR3 sequence is CASSGSAGGVSTDTQYF. As DNA, the CDR3 is TGCGCCAGCAGCGGGTCCGCCGGGGGTGTTAGCACAGATACGCAGTATTTT.

This chain links TRBV10-3 with TRBJ2-7; D gene ambiguous. Trimming took off 3 bases at V and 2 bases at J, with 8 bases between the two ends. The CDR3 is 13 residues long. Per germline, CDR1 ENHRY and CDR2 SYGVKD. CDR3 amino acids: CAISEDRTYEQYF. In DNA, the CDR3 is TGTGCCATCAGTGAAGATAGAACCTACGAGCAGTACTTC.